The source of this T cell receptor (beta chain) is a study of patients and donors after allogeneic stem cell transplantation. TCRdb ran MiXCR on the RT-PCR reads and lists one entry per CDR3 protein. The data contain hundreds of thousands of distinct CDR3 sequences, 16% of them singletons. Germline V CDR1 and CDR2: SNHLY, FYNNEI. The trim removed 6 bases at V and 6 bases at J, leaving 9 bases unmatched. This CDR3 region has 16 residues. The receptor comes from a human donor who was either an allogeneic HSCT recipient or a stem cell or donor lymphocyte infusion donor (not recorded which). It is not recorded whose cells these are; they may come from a transplant donor. Sample: blood, either unsorted or a sorted T cell fraction (not recorded which). V and J are TRBV2 and TRBJ2-3; TRBD2 aligns across 13 bases. CDR3: CASSYKTSGRIDTQYF. The CDR3 region has the DNA TGTGCCAGCAGCTACAAGACTAGCGGGAGGATTGATACGCAGTATTTT.